This entry lists 8 T cell receptor beta chains sequenced from one sample in a study of T cells after yellow fever vaccination. TCRdb itself ran the 5' RACE reads through MiXCR, one entry per CDR3 protein. The data contain almost 70,000 distinct CDR3 sequences, approximately 5% of them singletons. The material sequenced was CD4+ T cells sorted from PBMCs, taken more than 14 days after the first yellow fever vaccination. The origin of the receptors is a man aged 18 to 35 who received the YFV17D yellow fever vaccine.

This clonotype was seen at least ten times. The V gene is TRBV7-2, the J gene TRBJ2-2; D is uncertain. V was cut by 5 bases and J by 7 bases, with 14 bases left in between. Looked up from germline, CDR1 is SGHTA and CDR2 is FQGNSA. The CDR3 contains 14 residues. CDR3 nucleotides: TGTGCCAGCAGCCATGCCGGCGTTAGCGGGGAGCTGTTTTTT. Encoded protein: CASSHAGVSGELFF.

This clonotype was recorded many times. The V call is TRBV6-5, the J call TRBJ2-5; 7 nucleotides agree with TRBD2. Germline V gene data show CDR1 as MNHEY and CDR2 as SVGAGI. There are 14 residues in the CDR3. The trim removed 2 bases at V and 3 bases at J, leaving 3 bases unmatched. Here the CDR3 reads CASSYDGGEETQYF. CDR3 DNA: TGTGCCAGCAGTTACGATGGGGGGGAAGAGACCCAGTACTTC.

In this sample, this clonotype turned up many times. V gene TRBV12-3 or TRBV12-4 combines with J gene TRBJ2-7; D might be TRBD1 (6 bases). The CDR3 has 11 amino acids. The V and J ends lost 6 bases and 9 bases respectively, with 12 bases between them. CDR3 bases: TGTGCCAGCAGCCATAAACAGGGGCAGTACTTC. Protein product: CASSHKQGQYF.

The table lists this clonotype with many counts. The CDR3 sequence: CSVGGAGETQYF. The DNA of the CDR3 is TGCAGCGTTGGAGGGGCGGGGGAGACCCAGTACTTC. The gene calls are TRBV29-1 and TRBJ2-5, with D perhaps matching TRBD2 (6 bases). This CDR3 spans 12 amino acids. V lost 4 bases, J lost 5 bases, and 11 bases lay in between. Looked up from germline, CDR1 is SQVTM and CDR2 is ANQGSEA.

Many counts were recorded for this clonotype. The V and J genes are TRBV4-2 and TRBJ1-6, with D perhaps matching TRBD1 (5 bases). This CDR3 spans 16 amino acids. V was trimmed by 0 bases and J by 8 bases, leaving 14 bases between them. CDR1 is LGHNA, CDR2 YNFKEQ, per germline. The CDR3 nucleotides are TGTGCCAGCAGCCAAGATCAAGGGCAGGGAGATTCACCCCTCCACTTT. Its translation: CASSQDQGQGDSPLHF.

This clonotype was picked up many times. This chain links TRBV6-1 with TRBJ1-1, with 11 bases that match TRBD1. The germline V gene has CDR1 MNHNS and CDR2 SASEGT. The CDR3 has 15 amino acids. Losses at the gene ends were 7 bases for V and 1 base for J; bases not matched to a gene: 5. CDR3 in DNA: TGTGCCAGCAATGGACAGGGGGCCGAGAACACTGAAGCTTTCTTT. This translates into CASNGQGAENTEAFF.

This clonotype was detected ten times or more. This chain joins TRBV6-2 or TRBV6-3 and TRBJ2-3; 9 bases agree with TRBD2. This CDR3 has 13 residues. In germline, CDR1 is MNHEY, CDR2 SVGEGT. The junction had 3 bases not matched to a gene; V was cut back by 7 bases and J by 4 bases. CDR3 in amino acids: CASIAGAADTQYF. The CDR3 region has the DNA TGTGCCAGCATAGCGGGGGCCGCAGATACGCAGTATTTT.

In regard to this clonotype: This may be a read error: a much more frequent sequence differs by one nucleotide. The chain has TRBV18 and TRBJ2-3; 8 nucleotides align to TRBD2. Per germline, CDR1 KGHSH and CDR2 LQKENI. With 3 bases clipped from V and 7 bases from J, the junction kept 6 bases outside the gene matches. This CDR3 comprises 14 residues. The CDR3 DNA reads TGTGCCAGCTCACCGACTAGCGCCCATCATACGCAGTATTTT. Translating it yields CASSPTSAHHTQYF. Based on the CDR3 plus reference TRBV18 and TRBJ2-3, the full variable domain is NAGVMQNPRHLVRRRGQEARLRCSPMKGHSHVYWYRQLPEEGLKFMVYLQKENIIDESGMPKERFSAEFPKEGPSILRIQQVVRGDSAAYFCASSPTSAHHTQYFGPGTRLTVL.